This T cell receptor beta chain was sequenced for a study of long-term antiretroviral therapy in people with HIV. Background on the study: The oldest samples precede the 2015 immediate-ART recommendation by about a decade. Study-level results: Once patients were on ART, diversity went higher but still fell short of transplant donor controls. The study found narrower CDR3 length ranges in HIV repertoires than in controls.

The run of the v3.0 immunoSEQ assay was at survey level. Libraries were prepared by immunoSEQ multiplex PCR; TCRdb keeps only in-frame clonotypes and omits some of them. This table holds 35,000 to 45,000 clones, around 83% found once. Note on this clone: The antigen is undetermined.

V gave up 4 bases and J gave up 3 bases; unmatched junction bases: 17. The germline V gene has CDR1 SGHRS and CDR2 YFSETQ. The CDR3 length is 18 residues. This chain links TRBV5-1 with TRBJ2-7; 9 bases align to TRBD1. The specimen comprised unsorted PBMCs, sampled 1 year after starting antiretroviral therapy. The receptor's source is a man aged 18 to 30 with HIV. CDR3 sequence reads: CASSPLRTGTGTFYEQYF. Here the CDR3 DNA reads TGCGCCAGCAGCCCTCTAAGAACCGGGACAGGGACTTTCTACGAGCAGTACTTC. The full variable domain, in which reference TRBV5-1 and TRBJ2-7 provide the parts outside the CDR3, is KAGVTQTPRYLIKTRGQQVTLSCSPISGHRSVSWYQQTPGQGLQFLFEYFSETQRNKGNFPGRFSGRQFSNSRSEMNVSTLELGDSALYLCASSPLRTGTGTFYEQYFGPGTRLTVT.